These 5 T cell receptor beta chains were all obtained from the same sample, sequenced in a study of monozygotic twins with inflammatory bowel disease. TCRdb re-analyzed the 5' RACE reads; it lists each CDR3 protein once, without DNA. This repertoire includes 400,000 to 500,000 distinct CDR3 sequences. The sample consisted of blood. The receptors shown here come from a human donor with ulcerative colitis or Crohn's disease, or a healthy co-twin of an affected twin (not recorded which).

The chain carries TRBV3-1 and TRBJ2-2. CDR1 is LGHDT, CDR2 YNNKEL, per germline (reference sequence). The CDR3 is made up of 14 amino acids. CDR3 in amino acids: CASSRDLNTGELFF.

The chain has TRBV6-5 and TRBJ2-1. CDR1 and CDR2 from the germline V gene are MNHEY and SVGAGI. This CDR3 has 15 residues. The CDR3: CASSYLSRLDKEQFF.

The J gene is TRBJ2-1, the V gene TRBV14; TCRdb outputs TRBD2, but without DNA this stays unchecked. This CDR3 has 17 residues. The germline V gene has CDR1 SGHDN and CDR2 FVKESK. CDR3 in amino acids: CASSQATSGLFDNEQFF.

The rearrangement joins TRBV27 to TRBJ1-2; TCRdb's D call of TRBD1 is untestable without DNA. CDR3 length: 15 residues. Germline loops: CDR1 MNHEY, CDR2 SMNVEV (reference sequence). The CDR3 spells CASSLSAGTALGYTF.

The gene calls are TRBV20-1 and TRBJ1-1. Germline CDR1 reads DFQATT; CDR2 reads SNEGSKA (reference sequence). CDR3 length equals 13 residues. The chain's CDR3 is CSAREGMTAEAFF.